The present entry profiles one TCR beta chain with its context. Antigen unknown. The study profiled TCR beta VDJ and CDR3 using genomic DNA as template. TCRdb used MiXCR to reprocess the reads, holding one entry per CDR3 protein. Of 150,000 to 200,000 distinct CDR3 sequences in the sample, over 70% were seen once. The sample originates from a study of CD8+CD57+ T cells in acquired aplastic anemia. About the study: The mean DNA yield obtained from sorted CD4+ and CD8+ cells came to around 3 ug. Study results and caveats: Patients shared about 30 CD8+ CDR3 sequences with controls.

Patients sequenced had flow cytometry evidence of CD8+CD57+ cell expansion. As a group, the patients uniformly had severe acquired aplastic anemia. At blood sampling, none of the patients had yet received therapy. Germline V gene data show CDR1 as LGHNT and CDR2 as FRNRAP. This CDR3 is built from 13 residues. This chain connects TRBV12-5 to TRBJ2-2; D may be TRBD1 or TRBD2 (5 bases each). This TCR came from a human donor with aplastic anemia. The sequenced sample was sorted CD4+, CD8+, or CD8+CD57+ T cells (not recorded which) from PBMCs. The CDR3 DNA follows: TGTGCCAGCAGCTCAGGGAGCGCCGGGGAGCTGTTTTTT. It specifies CASSSGSAGELFF.